The following is a T cell receptor beta chain sequence with its context. TCRdb keeps only in-frame clones here, not all; method: immunoSEQ multiplex PCR. Altogether roughly 160,000 clones are present, approximately 82% being singletons, with the ten largest covering around a sixth. This record comes from a study of blood T cell repertoires in COVID-19. The overall study: COVID-19 samples, acute and convalescent, were from the United States, Italy and Spain.

Recruits, aged roughly 18 to 89 years, lived in around 24 US areas. This TCR was sampled from a man aged 60 to 69 who had recovered from COVID-19. The sequencing sample was made of PBMCs or T cells enriched from blood (not recorded which).

CDR3 in amino acids: CATNRGSGTGELFF. CDR3 in DNA: TGTGCCACCAATAGGGGTTCTGGCACCGGGGAGCTGTTTTTT. V is TRBV24-1 and J is TRBJ2-2; D is possibly TRBD1 (5 bases). The CDR3 extends over 14 amino acids. Germline V gene sequence: CDR1 KGHDR, CDR2 SFDVKD. The V gene lost 8 bases and the J gene lost 4 bases, with 13 bases spanning the gap.